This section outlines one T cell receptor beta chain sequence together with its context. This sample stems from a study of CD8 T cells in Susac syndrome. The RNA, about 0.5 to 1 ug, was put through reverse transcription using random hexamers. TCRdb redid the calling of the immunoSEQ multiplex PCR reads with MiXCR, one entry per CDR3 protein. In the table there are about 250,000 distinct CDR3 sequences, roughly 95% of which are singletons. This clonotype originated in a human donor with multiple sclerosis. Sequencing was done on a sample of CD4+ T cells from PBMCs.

The CDR3 sequence: CASSPGTGTDTQYF. DNA of the CDR3: TGTGCCAGCAGCCCAGGGACAGGCACAGATACGCAGTATTTT. This chain connects TRBV5-4 to TRBJ2-3, with TRBD1 matching 7 bases. The J segment lost 1 base and the V segment lost 4 bases, leaving 3 bases of the junction unmatched. CDR1 is SGHNT, CDR2 YYREEE, per germline (reference sequence). The CDR3 is made up of 14 amino acids.